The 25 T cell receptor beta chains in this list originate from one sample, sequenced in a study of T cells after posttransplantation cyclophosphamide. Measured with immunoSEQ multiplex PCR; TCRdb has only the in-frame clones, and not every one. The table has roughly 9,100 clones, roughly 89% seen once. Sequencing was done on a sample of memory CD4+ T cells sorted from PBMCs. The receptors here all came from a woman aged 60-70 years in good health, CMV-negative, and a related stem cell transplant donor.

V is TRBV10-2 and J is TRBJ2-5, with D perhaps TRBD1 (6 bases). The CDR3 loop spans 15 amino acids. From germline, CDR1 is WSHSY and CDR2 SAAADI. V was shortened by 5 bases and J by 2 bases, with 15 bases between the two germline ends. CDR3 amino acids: CASSWRPDRQETQYF. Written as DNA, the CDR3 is TGCGCCAGCAGTTGGCGCCCGGACAGACAAGAGACCCAGTACTTC.

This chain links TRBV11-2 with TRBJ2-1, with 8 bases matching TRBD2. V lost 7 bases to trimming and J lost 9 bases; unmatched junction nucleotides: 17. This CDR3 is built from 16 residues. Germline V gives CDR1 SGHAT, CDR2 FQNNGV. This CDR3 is CASTSGGRQSLSEQFF. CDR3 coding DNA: TGTGCCAGCACCTCGGGGGGGAGACAAAGTTTGTCTGAGCAGTTCTTC.

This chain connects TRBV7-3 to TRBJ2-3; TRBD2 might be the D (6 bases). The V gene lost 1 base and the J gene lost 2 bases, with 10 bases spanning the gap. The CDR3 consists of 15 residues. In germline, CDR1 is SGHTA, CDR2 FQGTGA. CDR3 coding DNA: TGTGCCAGCAGCTTAATCGGCGGGAACACAGATACGCAGTATTTT. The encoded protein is CASSLIGGNTDTQYF.

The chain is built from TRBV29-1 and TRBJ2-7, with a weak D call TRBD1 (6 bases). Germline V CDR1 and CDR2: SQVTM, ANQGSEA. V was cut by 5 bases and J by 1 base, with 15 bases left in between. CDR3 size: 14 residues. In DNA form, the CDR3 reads TGCAGCGTTTACTCCTCGGGACAATCCTACGAGCAGTACTTC. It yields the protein CSVYSSGQSYEQYF.

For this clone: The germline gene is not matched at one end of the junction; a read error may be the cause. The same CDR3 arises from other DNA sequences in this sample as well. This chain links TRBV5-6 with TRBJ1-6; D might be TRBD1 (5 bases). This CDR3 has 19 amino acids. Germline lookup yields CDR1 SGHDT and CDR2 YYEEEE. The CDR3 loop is CASSLAYSRQNSYNSPLHF. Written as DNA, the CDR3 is TGTGCCAGCAGCTTGGCCTATAGCCGACAGAACTCCTATAATTCCCCCCTCCACTTT.

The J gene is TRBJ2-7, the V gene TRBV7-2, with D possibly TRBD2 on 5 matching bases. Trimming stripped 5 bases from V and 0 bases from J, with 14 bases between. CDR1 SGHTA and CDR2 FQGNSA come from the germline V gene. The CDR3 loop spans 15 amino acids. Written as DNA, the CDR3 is TGTGCCAGCAGCGAGCGGAGGTCTAGCTCCTACGAGCAGTACTTC. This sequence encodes CASSERRSSSYEQYF.

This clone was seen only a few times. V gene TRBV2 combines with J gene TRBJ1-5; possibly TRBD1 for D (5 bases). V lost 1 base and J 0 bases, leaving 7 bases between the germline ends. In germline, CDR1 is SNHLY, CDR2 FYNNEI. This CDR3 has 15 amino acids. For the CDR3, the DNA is TGTGCCAGCAGTGAAGAAGGACATAGCAATCAGCCCCAGCATTTT. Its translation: CASSEEGHSNQPQHF.

CDR3 in DNA: TGTGCCAGCAGAAGGGTACCTCAGGGAACATACTCTGGGGCCAACGTCCTGACTTTC. Its translation: CASRRVPQGTYSGANVLTF. The chain joins TRBV28 to TRBJ2-6, with D maybe TRBD1 (5 bases). The CDR3 sequence is 19 residues long. Germline-derived CDR1 and CDR2 are MDHEN and SYDVKM. V was shortened by 6 bases and J by 0 bases, with 21 bases between the two germline ends. The whole variable domain, remainder taken from reference TRBV28 and TRBJ2-6, is DVKVTQSSRYLVKRTGEKVFLECVQDMDHENMFWYRQDPGLGLRLIYFSYDVKMKEKGDIPEGYSVSREKKERFSLILESASTNQTSMYLCASRRVPQGTYSGANVLTFGAGSRLTVL.

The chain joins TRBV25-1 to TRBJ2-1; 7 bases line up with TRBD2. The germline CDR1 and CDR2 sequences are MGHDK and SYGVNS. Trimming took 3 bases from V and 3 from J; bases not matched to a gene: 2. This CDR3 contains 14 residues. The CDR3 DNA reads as TGTGCCAGCAGTGAGAGCGGGGACTACAATGAGCAGTTCTTC. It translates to CASSESGDYNEQFF. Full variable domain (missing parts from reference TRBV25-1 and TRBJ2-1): EADIYQTPRYLVIGTGKKITLECSQTMGHDKMYWYQQDPGMELHLIHYSYGVNSTEKGDLSSESTVSRIRTEHFPLTLESARPSHTSQYLCASSESGDYNEQFFGPGTRLTVL.

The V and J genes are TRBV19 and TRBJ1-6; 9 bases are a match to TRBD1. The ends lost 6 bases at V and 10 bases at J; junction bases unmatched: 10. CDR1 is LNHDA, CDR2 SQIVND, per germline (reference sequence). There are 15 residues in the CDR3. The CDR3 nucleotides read TGTGCCAGTAGACCTCCGGGACAGGGTAGATCACCCCTCCACTTT. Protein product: CASRPPGQGRSPLHF.

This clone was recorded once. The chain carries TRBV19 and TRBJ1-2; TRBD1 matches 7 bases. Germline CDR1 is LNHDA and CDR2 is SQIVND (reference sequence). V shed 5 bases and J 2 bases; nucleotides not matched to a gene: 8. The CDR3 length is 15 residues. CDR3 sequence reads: CASSLRHRGNYGYTF. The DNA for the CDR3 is TGTGCCAGTAGTCTACGTCACAGGGGAAACTATGGCTACACCTTC.

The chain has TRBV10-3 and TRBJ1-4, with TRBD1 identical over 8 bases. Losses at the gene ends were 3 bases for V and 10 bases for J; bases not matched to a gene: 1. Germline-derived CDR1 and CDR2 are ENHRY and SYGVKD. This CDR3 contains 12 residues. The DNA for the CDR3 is TGTGCCATCAGTGAAGACAGGGGAAAACTGTTTTTT. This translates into CAISEDRGKLFF.

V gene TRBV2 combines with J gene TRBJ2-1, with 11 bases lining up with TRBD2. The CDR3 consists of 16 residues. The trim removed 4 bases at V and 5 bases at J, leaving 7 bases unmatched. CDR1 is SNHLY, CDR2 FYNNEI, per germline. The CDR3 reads CASSGPRLAGHNEQFF. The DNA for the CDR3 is TGTGCCAGCAGTGGACCCCGACTAGCGGGACACAATGAGCAGTTCTTC.

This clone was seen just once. CDR3 in DNA: TGTGCCAGCAGCTTAGGGGCGGGGTCTACCAATCAGCCCCAGCATTTT. It yields the protein CASSLGAGSTNQPQHF. The chain combines TRBV7-9 with TRBJ1-5; D unresolved. This CDR3 has 16 amino acids. The ends were cut back, 1 base at V and 3 bases at J, with 13 bases in the middle. Per germline, CDR1 SEHNR and CDR2 FQNEAQ (reference sequence).

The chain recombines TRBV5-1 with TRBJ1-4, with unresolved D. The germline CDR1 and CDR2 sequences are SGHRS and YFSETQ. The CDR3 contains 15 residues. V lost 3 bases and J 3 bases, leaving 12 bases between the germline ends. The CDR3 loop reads CASSSSTPANEKLFF. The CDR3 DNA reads TGCGCCAGCAGCTCCTCGACACCGGCTAATGAAAAACTGTTTTTT.

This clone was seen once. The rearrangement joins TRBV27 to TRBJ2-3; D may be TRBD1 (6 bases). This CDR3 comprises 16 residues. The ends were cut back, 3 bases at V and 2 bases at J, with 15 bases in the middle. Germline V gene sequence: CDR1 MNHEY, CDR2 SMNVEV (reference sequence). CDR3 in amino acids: CASSFLDRINTDTQYF. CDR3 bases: TGTGCCAGCAGTTTCCTCGACAGGATTAACACAGATACGCAGTATTTT.

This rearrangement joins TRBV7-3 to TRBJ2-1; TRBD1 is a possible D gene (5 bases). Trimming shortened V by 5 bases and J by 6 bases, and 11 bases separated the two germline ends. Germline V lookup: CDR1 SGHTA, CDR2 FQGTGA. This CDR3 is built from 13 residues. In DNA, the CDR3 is TGTGCCAGCAGCGTCGGCAGGGTCAATGAGCAGTTCTTC. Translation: CASSVGRVNEQFF.

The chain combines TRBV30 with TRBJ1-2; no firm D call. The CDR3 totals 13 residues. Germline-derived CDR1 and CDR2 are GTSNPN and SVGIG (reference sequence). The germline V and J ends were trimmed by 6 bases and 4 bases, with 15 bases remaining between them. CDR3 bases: TGTGCCTGTCCCAGACGTCGGAGCTATGGCTACACCTTC. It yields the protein CACPRRRSYGYTF.

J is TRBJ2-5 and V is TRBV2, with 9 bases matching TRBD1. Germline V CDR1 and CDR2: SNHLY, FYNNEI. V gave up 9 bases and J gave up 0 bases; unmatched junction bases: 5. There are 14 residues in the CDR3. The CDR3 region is CARQGTGYQETQYF. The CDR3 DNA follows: TGTGCCAGACAGGGGACAGGGTACCAAGAGACCCAGTACTTC.

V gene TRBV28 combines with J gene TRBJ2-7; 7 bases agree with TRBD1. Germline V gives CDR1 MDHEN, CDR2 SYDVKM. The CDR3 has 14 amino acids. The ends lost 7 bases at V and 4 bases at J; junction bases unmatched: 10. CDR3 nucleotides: TGTGCCAGCACCTCAACAGCCAGGGGGTACGAGCAGTACGTC. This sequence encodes CASTSTARGYEQYV.

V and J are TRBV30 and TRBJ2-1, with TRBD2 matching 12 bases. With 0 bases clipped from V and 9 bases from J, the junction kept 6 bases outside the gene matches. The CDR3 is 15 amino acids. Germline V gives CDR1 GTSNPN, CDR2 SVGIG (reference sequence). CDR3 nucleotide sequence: TGTGCCTGGAGTGTACGACTAGCGGGAGACGGTGAGCAGTTCTTC. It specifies CAWSVRLAGDGEQFF.

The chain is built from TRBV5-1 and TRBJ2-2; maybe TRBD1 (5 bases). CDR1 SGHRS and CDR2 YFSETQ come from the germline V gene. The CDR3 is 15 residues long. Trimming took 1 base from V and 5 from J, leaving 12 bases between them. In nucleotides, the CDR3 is TGCGCCAGCAGCTTGTCTGGGGCACGGACCGGGGAGCTGTTTTTT. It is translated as CASSLSGARTGELFF.

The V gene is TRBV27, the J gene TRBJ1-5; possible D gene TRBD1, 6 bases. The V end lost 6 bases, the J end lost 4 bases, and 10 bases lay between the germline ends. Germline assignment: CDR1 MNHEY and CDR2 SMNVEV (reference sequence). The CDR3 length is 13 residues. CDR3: CASSHTGNQPQHF. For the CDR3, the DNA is TGTGCCAGCAGCCACACAGGGAATCAGCCCCAGCATTTT.

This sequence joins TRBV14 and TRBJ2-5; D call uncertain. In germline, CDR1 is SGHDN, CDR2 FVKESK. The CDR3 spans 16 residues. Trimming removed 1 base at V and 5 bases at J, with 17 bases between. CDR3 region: CASSQALTRVGETQYF. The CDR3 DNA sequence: TGTGCCAGCAGCCAAGCCCTTACCCGGGTTGGTGAGACCCAGTACTTC.

CDR3 in amino acids: CASSRDSVGQYV. CDR3 coding DNA: TGTGCCAGCAGCCGGGACTCAGTCGGGCAGTACGTC. The chain couples TRBV7-8 to TRBJ2-7; D is possibly TRBD2 (6 bases). This CDR3 region has 12 residues. Germline-derived CDR1 and CDR2 are SGHVS and FQNEAQ. V was clipped by 5 bases and J by 9 bases, with 14 bases between them.